The TCR beta chain described here comes from a study of T cells after yellow fever vaccination. General observations from the study: Sorted repertoires could include abundant contaminating clonotypes from bulk cells.

CDR3 length equals 13 residues. Germline lookup yields CDR1 MNHNS and CDR2 SASEGT. After removal of 7 bases from V and 6 bases from J, the junction contained 4 bases not matched to a gene. Each CDR3 protein is one row after TCRdb ran MiXCR on the 5' RACE reads. The sample lists about 630,000 distinct CDR3 sequences; 9% to 15% were seen once. About this clonotype: Its antigen is still unknown.

The source was PBMCs, collected on the day of the yellow fever booster vaccination. This TCR was sampled from a man aged 30 to 45 who received the YFV17D yellow fever vaccine. The J gene is TRBJ1-5, the V gene TRBV6-1; 9 nucleotides agree with TRBD1. The CDR3 DNA reads as TGTGCCAGCAAGGGACAGGGCGGTCAGCCCCAGCATTTT. Amino acid sequence: CASKGQGGQPQHF.